The TCR beta chain under discussion was sequenced for a study of response to subunit inactivated influenza vaccine. The CDR3 spans 14 residues. Trimming removed 3 bases at V and 2 bases at J, with 10 bases between. Germline lookup yields CDR1 DFQATT and CDR2 SNEGSKA (reference sequence). TCRdb recomputed calls from the RT-PCR reads with MiXCR, one row per CDR3 protein. The data hold 500,000 to 550,000 distinct CDR3 sequences, with roughly 25% observed a single time. This sample also appeared in a second study, on T cells expressing NK-cell markers. From that report: Researchers built TCR beta cDNA using 5'RACE template switching with UMIs. Roughly 1.0-8% of CD8+ T cells in several donors belonged to dominant NKG2C+ clonotypes. HCMV specificity was not established for the expanded NKG2C+ T cell clones.

This receptor was identified in a man over 45 who received an inactivated influenza vaccine. This sequence joins TRBV20-1 and TRBJ2-2, with D possibly being TRBD2 (5 bases). The sequences come from CD4+ T cells sorted from PBMCs, collected 12 days after vaccination. The chain's CDR3 is CSASLRVNTGELFF. CDR3 nucleotide sequence: TGCAGTGCTAGCTTGCGGGTAAACACCGGGGAGCTGTTTTTT.